Listed below are T cell receptor beta chains from one sample, sequenced in a study of T-cell reconstitution after alpha-beta-depleted transplantation in children. TCRdb called the PCR reads again in MiXCR, with one record for every CDR3 protein. The sample comprises about 3,700 distinct CDR3 sequences, roughly a quarter of which are singletons, and roughly 58% rests with the top ten. The sample here was PBMCs, mostly from graft donor cells, taken 60 days after TCRalphabeta/CD19-depleted stem cell transplant. Receptor source: a boy younger than two who had a stem cell transplant for acute myeloid leukemia, so the T cells may come from the graft donor. Both conserved end residues are part of each CDR3. D genes are given only for firm matches. Clone size appears in some rows only: once, few, many, or a class for an expanded clone.

V gene: TRBV5-4; clone size: many; D gene: -; J gene: TRBJ2-5; CDR3 DNA: TGTGCCAGCAGCCCTCAGGGCCAAGAGACCCAGTACTTC; CDR3 protein: CASSPQGQETQYF
V gene: TRBV18; clone size: many; D gene: TRBD2; J gene: TRBJ2-1; CDR3 DNA: TGTGCCAGCTCACCACCGCGACTAGCGGGGGGCAATGAGCAGTTCTTC; CDR3 protein: CASSPPRLAGGNEQFF
V gene: TRBV5-6; clone size: -; D gene: -; J gene: TRBJ2-3; CDR3 DNA: TGTGCCATCGGCCCCGGGCTCGTCGACTCTGAGCAGTATTTT; CDR3 protein: CAIGPGLVDSEQYF
V gene: TRBV2; clone size: many; D gene: -; J gene: TRBJ1-4; CDR3 DNA: TGTGCCAGCAGTGACTGGGGGCCTAATGAAAAACTGTTTTTT; CDR3 protein: CASSDWGPNEKLFF
V gene: TRBV15; clone size: -; D gene: -; J gene: TRBJ1-5; CDR3 DNA: TGTGCATTCTTGGGGGGACTGTGTAGCAATCAGCCCCAGCATTTT; CDR3 protein: CAFLGGLCSNQPQHF
V gene: TRBV6-1; clone size: many; D gene: -; J gene: TRBJ2-1; CDR3 DNA: TGTGCCAGCAGTGAACAGGGAGGCTCCTACAATGAGCAGTTCTTC; CDR3 protein: CASSEQGGSYNEQFF
V gene: TRBV5-8; clone size: once; D gene: TRBD1; J gene: TRBJ2-7; CDR3 DNA: TGTGCCAGCAGCTTACCCCGGGACAGGGGGTTGCACTTC; CDR3 protein: CASSLPRDRGLHF
V gene: TRBV11-3; clone size: many; D gene: TRBD2; J gene: TRBJ2-1; CDR3 DNA: TGTGCCAGCAGCCGGGCTAGCGGGGGGCCCTCGTACAATGAGCAGTTCTTC; CDR3 protein: CASSRASGGPSYNEQFF
V gene: TRBV5-5; clone size: -; D gene: -; J gene: TRBJ1-6; CDR3 DNA: TGTGCCAGCAGCTTGAATTCGATACGTGGGTGGGTGAATTCACCCCTCCACTTT; CDR3 protein: CASSLNSIRGWVNSPLHF
V gene: TRBV30; clone size: many; D gene: TRBD2; J gene: TRBJ2-1; CDR3 DNA: TGTGCCTGGAGTTGGGCAGCGGGGGTAGTCTACAATGAGCAGTTCTTC; CDR3 protein: CAWSWAAGVVYNEQFF
V gene: TRBV7-9; clone size: many; D gene: -; J gene: TRBJ2-5; CDR3 DNA: TGTGCCAGCGAAGAGACCCAGTACTTC; CDR3 protein: CASEETQYF
V gene: TRBV20-1; clone size: -; D gene: TRBD2; J gene: TRBJ2-5; CDR3 DNA: TGCAGTGTCCCGGGACAGCTAAGGCGAGCGGGAGGGGAGAAGACCCAGTACTTC; CDR3 protein: CSVPGQLRRAGGEKTQYF
V gene: TRBV20-1; clone size: medium-sized; D gene: TRBD1; J gene: TRBJ2-1; CDR3 DNA: TGCAGTGCTAGTTTCTCCGGACAGGGTGACAATGAGCAGTTCTTC; CDR3 protein: CSASFSGQGDNEQFF
V gene: TRBV29-1; clone size: many; D gene: TRBD1; J gene: TRBJ1-1; CDR3 DNA: TGCAGCGTTTTATCGACAGGGGCCCCAACACGCGCTTTCTTT; CDR3 protein: CSVLSTGAPTRAFF
V gene: TRBV28; clone size: -; D gene: -; J gene: TRBJ2-3; CDR3 DNA: TGTGCCAGCGGCTTGGGGCTCGTCGGTTCTGAGCAGTATTTT; CDR3 protein: CASGLGLVGSEQYF
V gene: TRBV5-6; clone size: -; D gene: -; J gene: TRBJ2-1; CDR3 DNA: TGTGCCCGCTCTTGGGGGGAGCAGTTCTTC; CDR3 protein: CARSWGEQFF
V gene: TRBV15; clone size: many; D gene: -; J gene: TRBJ1-5; CDR3 DNA: TGTGCCACCAGCAGGGGGGGGGCAGTGGACAATCAGCCCCAGCATTTT; CDR3 protein: CATSRGGAVDNQPQHF
V gene: TRBV20-1; clone size: many; D gene: -; J gene: TRBJ2-7; CDR3 DNA: TGCAGTGCTAGAGGCGGCCTGACCTACGAGCAGTACTTC; CDR3 protein: CSARGGLTYEQYF
V gene: TRBV19; clone size: many; D gene: TRBD1; J gene: TRBJ2-3; CDR3 DNA: TGTGCCAGTAGGCACAGGGGGCTCGGCACAGATACGCAGTATTTT; CDR3 protein: CASRHRGLGTDTQYF
V gene: TRBV24-1; clone size: large; D gene: TRBD1; J gene: TRBJ2-3; CDR3 DNA: TGTGCCACCAGTGATTTGGAGGGACAGGAGGTTGACCAAGATACGCAGTATTTT; CDR3 protein: CATSDLEGQEVDQDTQYF
V gene: TRBV28; clone size: -; D gene: -; J gene: TRBJ2-3; CDR3 DNA: TGTGCCAGGGGCTCGGGGCTCGCGGATTCTGATCAGTATTTT; CDR3 protein: CARGSGLADSDQYF
V gene: TRBV13; clone size: -; D gene: -; J gene: TRBJ1-2; CDR3 DNA: TGTGCCAGCAGCCCATTTGTACGCCTGAGGGTCTGGAGAGGCTACACCTTC; CDR3 protein: CASSPFVRLRVWRGYTF
V gene: TRBV3-1; clone size: many; D gene: -; J gene: TRBJ2-5; CDR3 DNA: TGTGCCAGCAGCCAAGAGACCCAGTACTTC; CDR3 protein: CASSQETQYF
V gene: TRBV12-3/TRBV12-4; clone size: many; D gene: -; J gene: TRBJ2-3; CDR3 DNA: TGTGCCAGCGGGGGGTCAAGCACAGATACGCAGTATTTT; CDR3 protein: CASGGSSTDTQYF
V gene: TRBV6-5; clone size: many; D gene: -; J gene: TRBJ1-3; CDR3 DNA: TGTGCCAGCAGTTACTCGACAGCGGGGGCCCGAAACACCATATATTTT; CDR3 protein: CASSYSTAGARNTIYF
V gene: TRBV5-1; clone size: many; D gene: TRBD2; J gene: TRBJ2-1; CDR3 DNA: TGCGCCAGCAGCTTGGAGGCTAGCGGGGAGTGGAATGAGCAGTTCTTC; CDR3 protein: CASSLEASGEWNEQFF
V gene: TRBV3-1; clone size: -; D gene: TRBD1; J gene: TRBJ2-5; CDR3 DNA: TGTGCCTCCTGCCCTCCACCCTTTCAGGGGGAAGAAGAGACCCAGTACTTC; CDR3 protein: CASCPPPFQGEEETQYF
V gene: TRBV28; clone size: few; D gene: -; J gene: TRBJ2-3; CDR3 DNA: TGTGCCAGCGGCCCCGGGCTCGCGGATTCTGAGCAGTATTTT; CDR3 protein: CASGPGLADSEQYF
V gene: TRBV4-1; clone size: -; D gene: -; J gene: TRBJ1-6; CDR3 DNA: TGCGCCAGCAGCCAATCCTTCCAGTTTAATTCACCCCTCCACTTT; CDR3 protein: CASSQSFQFNSPLHF
V gene: TRBV3-1; clone size: many; D gene: TRBD1; J gene: TRBJ2-7; CDR3 DNA: TGTGCCAGCAGCCCCTGGGACAGTTACGAGCAGTACTTC; CDR3 protein: CASSPWDSYEQYF
V gene: TRBV19; clone size: many; D gene: -; J gene: TRBJ1-2; CDR3 DNA: TGTGCCAGTAGTAACCCCTACAGGGAGTTGGACTATGGCTACACCTTC; CDR3 protein: CASSNPYRELDYGYTF
V gene: TRBV24-1; clone size: medium-sized; D gene: TRBD1; J gene: TRBJ2-7; CDR3 DNA: TGTGCCACCAGTGGTCGACAGGGCAATGTTTTCGAGCAGTACTTC; CDR3 protein: CATSGRQGNVFEQYF
V gene: TRBV5-5; clone size: few; D gene: -; J gene: TRBJ1-6; CDR3 DNA: TGTGCCAGCAGCCCGGGACGGCCCTGCCTCCACTTT; CDR3 protein: CASSPGRPCLHF
V gene: TRBV6-5; clone size: many; D gene: -; J gene: TRBJ1-1; CDR3 DNA: TGTGCCAGCAGAGGGGGCACTGAAGCTTTCTTT; CDR3 protein: CASRGGTEAFF
V gene: TRBV12-3/TRBV12-4; clone size: -; D gene: TRBD2; J gene: TRBJ2-5; CDR3 DNA: TGTGCCAGCAGTCCGACGGGACTAGCGGGGGGGCCCAGAGAGACCCAGTACTTC; CDR3 protein: CASSPTGLAGGPRETQYF
V gene: TRBV5-1; clone size: medium-sized; D gene: -; J gene: TRBJ2-2; CDR3 DNA: TGCGCCAGCACCCCTAAGGGGGCGAACACCGGGGAGCTGTTTTTT; CDR3 protein: CASTPKGANTGELFF
V gene: TRBV12-2; clone size: -; D gene: -; J gene: TRBJ2-3; CDR3 DNA: TGTTGCAAGTCTTGGGGGACAGATACGCAGTATTTT; CDR3 protein: CCKSWGTDTQYF
V gene: TRBV3-1; clone size: medium-sized; D gene: TRBD1; J gene: TRBJ2-5; CDR3 DNA: TGTGCCAGCAGCCGACAGGGGGCCTATGAGACCCAGTACTTC; CDR3 protein: CASSRQGAYETQYF
V gene: TRBV7-9; clone size: many; D gene: -; J gene: TRBJ2-7; CDR3 DNA: TGTGCCAGCAGCTTAGCAGAGACAGAGGTTAGAGCCGAGCAGTACTTC; CDR3 protein: CASSLAETEVRAEQYF
V gene: TRBV20-1; clone size: -; D gene: -; J gene: TRBJ1-4; CDR3 DNA: TGCAGTGCCAGAAGACCCCTGGGGGGTGAAAAACTGTTTTTT; CDR3 protein: CSARRPLGGEKLFF
V gene: TRBV5-4; clone size: few; D gene: -; J gene: TRBJ2-1; CDR3 DNA: TGTGCCACATCTTGGGGGAATGAGCAGTTCTTC; CDR3 protein: CATSWGNEQFF
V gene: TRBV6-1; clone size: -; D gene: -; J gene: TRBJ2-1; CDR3 DNA: TGTGCCAGCAAATACGGGAACTTTGACAATGAGCAGTTCTTC; CDR3 protein: CASKYGNFDNEQFF
V gene: TRBV29-1; clone size: many; D gene: -; J gene: TRBJ2-4; CDR3 DNA: TGCAGCGTTGAAGATCCTGACAGGCGGGGTAAAAACATTCAGTACTTC; CDR3 protein: CSVEDPDRRGKNIQYF
V gene: TRBV15; clone size: few; D gene: -; J gene: TRBJ2-3; CDR3 DNA: TGTGGATTCTTGGGGGGGCAGTATTTT; CDR3 protein: CGFLGGQYF
V gene: TRBV20-1; clone size: few; D gene: -; J gene: TRBJ1-2; CDR3 DNA: TGCAGTGCTAGAGATTCGGGATCAAACTATGGCTACACCTTC; CDR3 protein: CSARDSGSNYGYTF
V gene: TRBV5-4; clone size: -; D gene: -; J gene: TRBJ1-2; CDR3 DNA: TGTGCCAGCAGCTACAGGTTAGCTAACTATGGCTACACCTTC; CDR3 protein: CASSYRLANYGYTF
V gene: TRBV4-1; clone size: many; D gene: TRBD2; J gene: TRBJ2-1; CDR3 DNA: TGCGCCAGCAGCCAAGACTGGGCGGGGGGGCCGAATGAGCAGTTCTTC; CDR3 protein: CASSQDWAGGPNEQFF
V gene: TRBV2; clone size: -; D gene: TRBD1; J gene: TRBJ1-2; CDR3 DNA: TGTGCCAGCAGTGAAACCGGAGACAGGGTAAACTATGGCTACACCTTC; CDR3 protein: CASSETGDRVNYGYTF
V gene: TRBV9; clone size: many; D gene: TRBD1; J gene: TRBJ2-5; CDR3 DNA: TGTGCCAGCAGCGTGTGGACAGGGACGATTGGAGAGACCCAGTACTTC; CDR3 protein: CASSVWTGTIGETQYF
V gene: TRBV11-2; clone size: hyperexpanded; D gene: TRBD1; J gene: TRBJ1-4; CDR3 DNA: TGTGCCAGCAGCTTAGATCTGGGACAGGGAGGTGAAAAACTGTTTTTT; CDR3 protein: CASSLDLGQGGEKLFF
V gene: TRBV7-9; clone size: many; D gene: -; J gene: TRBJ1-2; CDR3 DNA: TGTGCCAGCAGCCCGCATATGGGGGGCTACACCTTC; CDR3 protein: CASSPHMGGYTF